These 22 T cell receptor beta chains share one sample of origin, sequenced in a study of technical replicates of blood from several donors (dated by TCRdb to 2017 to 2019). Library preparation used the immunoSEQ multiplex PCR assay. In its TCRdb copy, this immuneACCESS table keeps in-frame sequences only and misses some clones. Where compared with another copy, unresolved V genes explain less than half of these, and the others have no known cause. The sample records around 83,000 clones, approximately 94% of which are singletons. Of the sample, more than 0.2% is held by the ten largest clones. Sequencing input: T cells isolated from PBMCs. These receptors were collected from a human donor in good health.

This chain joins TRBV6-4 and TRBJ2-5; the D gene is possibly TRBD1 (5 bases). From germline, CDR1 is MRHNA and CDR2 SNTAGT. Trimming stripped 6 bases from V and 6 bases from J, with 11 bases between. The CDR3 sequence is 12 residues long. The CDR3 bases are TGTGCCAGCAGGGGGCAGCCGAAGACCCAGTACTTC. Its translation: CASRGQPKTQYF.

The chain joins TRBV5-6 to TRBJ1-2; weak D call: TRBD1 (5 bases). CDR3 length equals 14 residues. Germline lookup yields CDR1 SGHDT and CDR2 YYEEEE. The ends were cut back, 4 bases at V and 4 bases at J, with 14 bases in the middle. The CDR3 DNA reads TGTGCCAGCAGCCTGACGGGGGTTGCCTATGGCTACACCTTC. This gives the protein CASSLTGVAYGYTF. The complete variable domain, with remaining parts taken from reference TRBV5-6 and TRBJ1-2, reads DAGVTQSPTHLIKTRGQQVTLRCSPKSGHDTVSWYQQALGQGPQFIFQYYEEEERQRGNFPDRFSGHQFPNYSSELNVNALLLGDSALYLCASSLTGVAYGYTFGSGTRLTVV.

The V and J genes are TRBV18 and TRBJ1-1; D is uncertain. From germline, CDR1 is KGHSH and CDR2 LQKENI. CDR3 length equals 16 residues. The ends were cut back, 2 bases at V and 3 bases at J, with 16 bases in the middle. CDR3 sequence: CASSPGEVQRDTEAFF. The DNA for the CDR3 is TGTGCCAGCTCACCAGGCGAGGTTCAGCGGGACACTGAAGCTTTCTTT.

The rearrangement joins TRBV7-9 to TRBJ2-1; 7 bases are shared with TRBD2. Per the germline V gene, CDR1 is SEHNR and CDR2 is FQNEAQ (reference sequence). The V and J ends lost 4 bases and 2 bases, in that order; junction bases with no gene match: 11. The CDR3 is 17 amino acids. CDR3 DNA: TGTGCCAGCAGCTCTGACGCATTTGGGGGGGCCTACAATGAGCAGTTCTTC. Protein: CASSSDAFGGAYNEQFF.

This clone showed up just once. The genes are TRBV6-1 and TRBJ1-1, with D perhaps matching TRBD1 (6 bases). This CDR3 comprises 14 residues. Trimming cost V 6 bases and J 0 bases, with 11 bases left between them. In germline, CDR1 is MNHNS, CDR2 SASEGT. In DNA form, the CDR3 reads TGTGCCAGCAGGGACAGAATAATGAACACTGAAGCTTTCTTT. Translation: CASRDRIMNTEAFF.

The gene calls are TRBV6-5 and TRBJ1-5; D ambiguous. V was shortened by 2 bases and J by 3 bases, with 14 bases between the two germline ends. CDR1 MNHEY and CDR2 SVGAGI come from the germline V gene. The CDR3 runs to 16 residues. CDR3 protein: CASSYLARVPNQPQHF. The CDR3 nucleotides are TGTGCCAGCAGTTACCTAGCGAGGGTTCCCAATCAGCCCCAGCATTTT.

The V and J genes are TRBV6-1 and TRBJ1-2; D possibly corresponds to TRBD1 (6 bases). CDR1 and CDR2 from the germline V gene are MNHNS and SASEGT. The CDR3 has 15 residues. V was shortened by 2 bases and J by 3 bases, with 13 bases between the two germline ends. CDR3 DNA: TGTGCCAGCAGTGAAACAGGGTTGGCAGACTATGGCTACACCTTC. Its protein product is CASSETGLADYGYTF.

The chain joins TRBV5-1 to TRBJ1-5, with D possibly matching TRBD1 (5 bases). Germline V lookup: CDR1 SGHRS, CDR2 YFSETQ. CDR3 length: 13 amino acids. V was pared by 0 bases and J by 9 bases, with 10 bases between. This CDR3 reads CASSLELGGPQHF. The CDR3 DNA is TGCGCCAGCAGCTTGGAGTTGGGGGGGCCCCAGCATTTT. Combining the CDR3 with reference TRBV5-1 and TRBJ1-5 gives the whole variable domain KAGVTQTPRYLIKTRGQQVTLSCSPISGHRSVSWYQQTPGQGLQFLFEYFSETQRNKGNFPGRFSGRQFSNSRSEMNVSTLELGDSALYLCASSLELGGPQHFGDGTRLSIL.

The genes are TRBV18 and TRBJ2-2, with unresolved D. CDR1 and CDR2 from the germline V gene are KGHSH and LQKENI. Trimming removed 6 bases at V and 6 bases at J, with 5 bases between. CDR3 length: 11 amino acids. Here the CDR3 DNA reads TGTGCCAGCTCTAATGCCGGGGAGCTGTTTTTT. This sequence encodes CASSNAGELFF.

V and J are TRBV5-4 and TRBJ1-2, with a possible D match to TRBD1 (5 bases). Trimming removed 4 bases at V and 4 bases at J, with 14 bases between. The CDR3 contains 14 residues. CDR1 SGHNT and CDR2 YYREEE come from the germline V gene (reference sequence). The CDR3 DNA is TGTGCCAGCAGCCGGGACTCCCGGGGCTATGGCTACACCTTC. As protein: CASSRDSRGYGYTF.

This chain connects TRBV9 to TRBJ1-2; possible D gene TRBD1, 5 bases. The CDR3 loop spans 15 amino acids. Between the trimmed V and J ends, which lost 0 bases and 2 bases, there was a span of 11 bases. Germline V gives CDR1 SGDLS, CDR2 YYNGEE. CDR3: CASSVDMGGNYGYTF. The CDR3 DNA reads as TGTGCCAGCAGCGTAGATATGGGGGGGAACTATGGCTACACCTTC.

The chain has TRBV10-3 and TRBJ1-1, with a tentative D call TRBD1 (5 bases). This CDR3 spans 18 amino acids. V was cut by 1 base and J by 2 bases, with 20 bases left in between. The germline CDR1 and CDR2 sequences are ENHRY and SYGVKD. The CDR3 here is CAISEFRVIAGINTEAFF. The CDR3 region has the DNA TGTGCCATCAGTGAGTTCAGGGTCATCGCAGGGATAAACACTGAAGCTTTCTTT.

CDR3 sequence: CSALPSTPAYTQYF. The CDR3 DNA is TGCAGCGCTCTCCCTAGCACCCCAGCCTATACGCAGTATTTT. The rearrangement uses TRBV29-1 and TRBJ2-3; maybe TRBD2 (5 bases). Germline CDR1 SQVTM, CDR2 ANQGSEA. This CDR3 contains 14 residues. V was cut by 7 bases and J by 7 bases, with 21 bases left in between.

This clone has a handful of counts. The CDR3 loop reads CASSLFHRRHSPLHF. In nucleotides, the CDR3 is TGTGCCAGCAGTTTATTTCACAGGCGTCATTCACCCCTCCACTTT. The chain employs TRBV28 and TRBJ1-6; D is perhaps TRBD1 (5 bases). The V end lost 1 base, the J end lost 8 bases, and 12 bases lay between the germline ends. Germline CDR1 and CDR2: MDHEN and SYDVKM. CDR3 length equals 15 residues.

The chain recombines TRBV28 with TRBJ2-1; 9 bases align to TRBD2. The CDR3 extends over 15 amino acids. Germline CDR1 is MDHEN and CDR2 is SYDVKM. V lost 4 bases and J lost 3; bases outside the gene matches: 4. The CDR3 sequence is CASSSGTSIYNEQFF. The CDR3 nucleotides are TGTGCCAGCAGTTCCGGGACTAGCATCTACAATGAGCAGTTCTTC.

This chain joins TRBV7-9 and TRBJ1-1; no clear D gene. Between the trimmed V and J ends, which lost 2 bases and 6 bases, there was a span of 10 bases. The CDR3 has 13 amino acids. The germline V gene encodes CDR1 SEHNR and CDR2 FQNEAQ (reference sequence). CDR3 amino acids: CASSLLGQAEAFF. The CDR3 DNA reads TGTGCCAGCAGCTTATTAGGTCAGGCTGAAGCTTTCTTT.

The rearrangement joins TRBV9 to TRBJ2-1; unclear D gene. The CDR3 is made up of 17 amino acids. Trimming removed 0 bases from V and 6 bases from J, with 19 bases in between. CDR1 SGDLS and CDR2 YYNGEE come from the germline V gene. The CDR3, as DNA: TGTGCCAGCAGCGTAGGGGCCAGATCGTGGATCGGCAATGAGCAGTTCTTC. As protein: CASSVGARSWIGNEQFF.

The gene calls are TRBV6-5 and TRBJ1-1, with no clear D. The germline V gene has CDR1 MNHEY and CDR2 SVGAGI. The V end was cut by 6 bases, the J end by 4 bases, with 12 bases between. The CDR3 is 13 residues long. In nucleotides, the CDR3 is TGTGCCAGCAGAGGTCCCGGGAGCACTGAAGCTTTCTTT. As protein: CASRGPGSTEAFF.

CDR3 sequence: CASSPQGTRRSYNEQFF. As DNA, the CDR3 is TGTGCCAGCTCACCGCAAGGGACTCGACGCTCCTACAATGAGCAGTTCTTC. The J gene is TRBJ2-1, the V gene TRBV18, with D possibly being TRBD2 (6 bases). Trimming removed 3 bases at V and 0 bases at J, with 15 bases between. Germline CDR1 KGHSH, CDR2 LQKENI. The CDR3 is 17 amino acids.

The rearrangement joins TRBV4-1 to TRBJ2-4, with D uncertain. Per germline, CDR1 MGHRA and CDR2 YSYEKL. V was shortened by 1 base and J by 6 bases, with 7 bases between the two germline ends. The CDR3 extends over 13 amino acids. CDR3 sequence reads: CASSQAGSNIQYF. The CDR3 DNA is TGCGCCAGCAGCCAAGCGGGTTCAAACATTCAGTACTTC.

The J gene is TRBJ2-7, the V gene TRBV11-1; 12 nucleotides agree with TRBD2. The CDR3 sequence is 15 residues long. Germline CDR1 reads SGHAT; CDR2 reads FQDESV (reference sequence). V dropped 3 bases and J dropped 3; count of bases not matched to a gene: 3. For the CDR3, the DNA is TGTGCCAGCAGCTTTGGACTAGCGGGACACTACGAGCAGTACTTC. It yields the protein CASSFGLAGHYEQYF.

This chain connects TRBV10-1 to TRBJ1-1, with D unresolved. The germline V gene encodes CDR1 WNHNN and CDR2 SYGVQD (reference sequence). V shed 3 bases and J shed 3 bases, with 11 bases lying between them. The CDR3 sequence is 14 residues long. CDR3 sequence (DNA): TGCGCCAGCAGTGAAGCGGGGAGAGACACTGAAGCTTTCTTT. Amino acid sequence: CASSEAGRDTEAFF.